This T cell receptor (beta chain) was identified during a study of identical twins. The CDR3 has 18 amino acids. The germline V and J ends were trimmed by 1 base and 2 bases, with 19 bases remaining between them. Germline CDR1 reads MGHDK; CDR2 reads SYGVNS. No donor was unhealthy or non-Caucasian. From the 5' RACE reads, TCRdb called clonotypes with MiXCR, one entry per CDR3 protein. Of 700,000 or so distinct CDR3 sequences listed, approximately 9% are singletons. This clonotype was counted only a few times. A further study also used this sample, focusing on yellow fever vaccine responses in identical twins. That source reports: It has been reported that, in twins, the vaccine T cell response seemed partly convergent and partly personalized.

Sequencing was carried out using PBMCs. The origin of this receptor is a woman in her late teens or twenties in good health. V is TRBV25-1 and J is TRBJ2-3; weak D call: TRBD2 (6 bases). DNA of the CDR3: TGTGCCAGCAGTGAATCCCCTGGGGTTAGCGGACCCACAGATACGCAGTATTTT. It yields the protein CASSESPGVSGPTDTQYF.